The T cell receptor (beta chain) under discussion was sequenced for a study of Graves' ophthalmopathy and Graves' hyperthyroidism. This clonotype was seen many times. Trimming cost V 5 bases and J 4 bases, with 15 bases left between them. The CDR3 runs 15 residues. Germline-derived CDR1 and CDR2 are MNHEY and SVGEGT. Beta-chain TCR CDR3 regions were amplified from RNA transcripts. In the first round, RT-PCR was carried out with HTBI primers, and a multiplex PCR formed the second round. TCRdb reprocessed the multiplex PCR reads with MiXCR, giving one entry per CDR3 protein. The table includes some 400,000 distinct CDR3 sequences, about a sixth detected once.

Sequencing input: peripheral blood. The V gene is TRBV6-2 or TRBV6-3, the J gene TRBJ2-4; D could derive from TRBD1 or TRBD2 (5 bases each). This TCR was sampled from a woman younger than 35 with Graves' ophthalmopathy. The CDR3 DNA follows: TGTGCCAGCAGTCGGGCTATGGGGGTAAAAAACATTCAGTACTTC. Encoded protein: CASSRAMGVKNIQYF.